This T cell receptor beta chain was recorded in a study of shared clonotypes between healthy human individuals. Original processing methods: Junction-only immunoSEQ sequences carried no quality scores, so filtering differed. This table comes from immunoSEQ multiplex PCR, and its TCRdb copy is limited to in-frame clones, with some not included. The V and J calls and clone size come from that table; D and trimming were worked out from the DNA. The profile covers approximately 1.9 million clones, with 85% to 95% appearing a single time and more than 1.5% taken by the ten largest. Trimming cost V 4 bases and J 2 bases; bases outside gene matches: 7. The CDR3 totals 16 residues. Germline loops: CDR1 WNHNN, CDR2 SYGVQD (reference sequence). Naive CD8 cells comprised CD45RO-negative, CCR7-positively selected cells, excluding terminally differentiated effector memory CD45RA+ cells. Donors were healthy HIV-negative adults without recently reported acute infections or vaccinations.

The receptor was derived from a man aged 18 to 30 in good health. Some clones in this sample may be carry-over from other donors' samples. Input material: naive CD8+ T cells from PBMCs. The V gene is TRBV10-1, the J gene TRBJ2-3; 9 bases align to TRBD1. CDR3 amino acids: CASSVIGQGITDTQYF. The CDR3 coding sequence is TGCGCCAGCAGTGTAATTGGACAGGGGATCACAGATACGCAGTATTTT.